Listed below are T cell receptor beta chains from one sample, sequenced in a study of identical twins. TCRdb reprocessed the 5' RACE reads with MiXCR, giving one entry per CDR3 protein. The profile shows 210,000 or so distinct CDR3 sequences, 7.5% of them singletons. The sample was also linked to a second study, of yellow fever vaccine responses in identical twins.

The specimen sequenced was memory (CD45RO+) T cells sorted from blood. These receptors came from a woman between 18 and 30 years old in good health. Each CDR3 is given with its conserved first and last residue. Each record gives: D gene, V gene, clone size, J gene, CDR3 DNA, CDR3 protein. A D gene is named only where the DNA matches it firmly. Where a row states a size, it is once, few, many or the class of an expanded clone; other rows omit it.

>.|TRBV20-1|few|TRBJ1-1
TGCAGTGCTAGAGACCCACGGACGGGCGCGGGCACTGAAGCTTTCTTT
CSARDPRTGAGTEAFF
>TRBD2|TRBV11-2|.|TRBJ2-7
TGTGCCAGCAGCTTAAGGGGTGGTAGCGGGGGGGCCCTGAACGAGCAGTACTTC
CASSLRGGSGGALNEQYF
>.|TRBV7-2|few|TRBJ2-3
TGTGCCAGCAGCTCAGAGTTCAGGTACACAGATACGCAGTATTTT
CASSSEFRYTDTQYF
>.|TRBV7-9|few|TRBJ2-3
TGTGCCAGCAGCATCCTCGGTCCACCGACAGATACGCAGTATTTT
CASSILGPPTDTQYF
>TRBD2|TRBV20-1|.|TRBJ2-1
TGCAGTGCTCCCCGAGGGGCGGGAGTCTACAATGAGCAGTTCTTC
CSAPRGAGVYNEQFF
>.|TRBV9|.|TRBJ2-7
TGTGCCAGCAGCGTAGTGGAAGCGGGCGAGCAGTACTTC
CASSVVEAGEQYF
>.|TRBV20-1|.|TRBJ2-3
TGCAGTGCTAACAGTCAGGTAGATACGCAGTATTTT
CSANSQVDTQYF
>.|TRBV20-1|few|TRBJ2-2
TGCAGTGCCCCGAACACCGGGGAGCTGTTTTTT
CSAPNTGELFF
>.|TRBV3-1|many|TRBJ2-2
TGTGCCAGCAGCCAACGAGAAACCGGGGAGCTGTTTTTT
CASSQRETGELFF
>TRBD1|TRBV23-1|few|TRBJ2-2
TGCGCCAGCAGACCCCAGGGGGCTAGGAACACCGGGGAGCTGTTTTTT
CASRPQGARNTGELFF
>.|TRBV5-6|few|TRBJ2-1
TGTGCCAGCACCCCGCCTGGAGGGGGCAGGTTTCTCGATGAGCAGTTCTTC
CASTPPGGGRFLDEQFF
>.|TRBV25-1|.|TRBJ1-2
TGTGCCAGCAGTGGGGACGGCTATGGCTACACCTTC
CASSGDGYGYTF
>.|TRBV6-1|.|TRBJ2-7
TGTGCCAGCAGTGCGACGGACAGAATCGGCTACGAGCAGTACTTC
CASSATDRIGYEQYF
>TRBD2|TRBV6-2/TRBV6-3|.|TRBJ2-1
TGTGCCAGCAGTGGGACTAGCGGGACGCTCCGCTCCTACAATGAGCAGTTCTTC
CASSGTSGTLRSYNEQFF
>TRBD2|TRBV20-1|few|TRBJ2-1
TGCAGTGGTGGACTAGCGGGCCCCAGCTCCTACAATGAGCAGTTCTTC
CSGGLAGPSSYNEQFF
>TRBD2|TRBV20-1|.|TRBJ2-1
TGCAGTGCTAGAGATTTGCTAGCGGGAGTCAATGAGCAGTTCTTC
CSARDLLAGVNEQFF
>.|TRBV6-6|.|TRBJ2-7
TGTGCCAGCATTAATGAACCACCCTACGAGCAGTACTTC
CASINEPPYEQYF
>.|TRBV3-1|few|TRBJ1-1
TGTGCCAGCAGTCCAAGTACTCACACTGAAGCTTTCTTT
CASSPSTHTEAFF
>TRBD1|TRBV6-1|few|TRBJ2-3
TGTGCCAGCAGTGAAGCGCACGGTCGGGGACAGGGGGCTACGCAGTATTTT
CASSEAHGRGQGATQYF